The rows below give T cell receptor beta chains drawn from one sample of a study of T cell responses to AZD1222 COVID-19 vaccine. Sequencing was performed with immunoSEQ multiplex PCR; in TCRdb, only in-frame clones are kept and a portion is missing. Of over 120,000 clones detected, around 90% appear once; the ten largest clones hold about 4.9%. The sequenced sample was peripheral blood, obtained 28 days after the second dose of the MenACWY control vaccine. The receptors stem from an adult who received the MenACWY meningococcal vaccine as a control. Both conserved end residues are trimmed from each CDR3.

V gene,J gene,CDR3 protein
TRBV7-8,TRBJ1-1,ASSGQGYARDTEAF
TRBV30,TRBJ1-5,AWSVSARGNQPQH
TRBV6-2/TRBV6-3,TRBJ2-2,ASSLPNEVRGTGELF
TRBV7-3,TRBJ1-6,ASSADRTSPLH
TRBV6-6,TRBJ1-1,ASSYPGRGDTEAF
TRBV4-1,TRBJ2-7,ASSPMGYRAEQY
TRBV7-3,TRBJ1-5,ASSLTYSLRSKGAGNQPQH
TRBV5-1,TRBJ1-1,ASSRRAGQGSDEAF
TRBV14,TRBJ2-3,ASSQGGTVSTDTQY
TRBV24-1,TRBJ2-1,ATSDTGGPEDEQF
TRBV7-9,TRBJ1-3,ASSLQGQVGNTIY
TRBV2,TRBJ2-3,ASSENRDTDTQY
TRBV6-5,TRBJ2-3,ASSYSGTERGDTQY
TRBV5-5,TRBJ1-4,ASSPKTRANEKLF
TRBV5-1,TRBJ1-1,ASSLGTGNTEAF
TRBV5-1,TRBJ1-3,ASSLSGNRESGNTIY
TRBV6-5,TRBJ1-1,ASKQGFGTEAF
TRBV27,TRBJ1-5,ASSTRQPQH
TRBV7-9,TRBJ1-5,ASSLVGFGNQPQH
TRBV18,TRBJ1-5,ASSPPGEGGQPQH
TRBV7-9,TRBJ1-3,ASSLVYNTIY
TRBV24-1,TRBJ1-5,ATSDSTGTSNQPQH
TRBV5-1,TRBJ2-2,ASSHNSGLSGELF
TRBV7-2,TRBJ1-1,ASSFNAQNTEAF
TRBV11-3,TRBJ1-2,ASSIRVGYKDGYT
TRBV4-1,TRBJ1-4,ASSQDRGRKLF
TRBV3-1/TRBV3-2,TRBJ2-1,ASSQERTEQF
TRBV7-8,TRBJ2-5,ASSFIGQPEETQY
TRBV28,TRBJ1-5,ASSLWTGQGQPQH
TRBV15,TRBJ2-2,ATSRDRGGELF
TRBV19,TRBJ1-3,ASSISGISGNTIY
TRBV5-6,TRBJ1-2,ASSPGQGDYGYT
TRBV7-9,TRBJ2-1,ASSNPPGAGSSYNEQF
TRBV6-6,TRBJ2-6,ASSYGRAGANVLT
TRBV5-4,TRBJ1-1,ASLLFVETEAF
TRBV10-3,TRBJ2-7,AISEWGRNDEQY
TRBV4-2,TRBJ2-2,ASSQVTGTNTGELF
TRBV11-1,TRBJ2-1,ASSLVGSLSYNEQF
TRBV18,TRBJ2-3,ASSRTEDTQY
TRBV15,TRBJ1-1,ATSRPDRLNTEAF
TRBV5-1,TRBJ2-1,ASSIARNEQF